These 31 T cell receptor beta chains originate from one sample sequenced in a study of PD-L1 blockade in urothelial cancer. The table came from immunoSEQ multiplex PCR; TCRdb's copy has only in-frame clones and leaves some out. The profile covers about 50,000 clones, with 77% appearing a single time and 3.6% taken by the ten largest. Sample: PBMCs, taken around atezolizumab (anti-PD-L1) treatment. These receptors came from a man in his sixties or seventies with urothelial cancer.

V gene TRBV7-2 combines with J gene TRBJ1-4, with D hard to call. Trimming pared 1 base from V and 1 base from J, leaving 7 bases between. This CDR3 has 15 residues. The germline CDR1 and CDR2 sequences are SGHTA and FQGNSA. CDR3 sequence reads: CASSLGQVTNEKLFF. CDR3 sequence (DNA): TGTGCCAGCAGCTTAGGGCAGGTAACTAATGAAAAACTGTTTTTT.

The CDR3 DNA reads as TGTGCCAGCAGCTTCCTGGGCCAGTCTGGAAACACCATATATTTT. It yields the protein CASSFLGQSGNTIYF. The rearrangement links TRBV5-6 to TRBJ1-3; D not certain. V was pared by 2 bases and J by 1 base, with 10 bases between. The germline gives CDR1 SGHDT, CDR2 YYEEEE. This CDR3 has 15 residues.

The chain is built from TRBV4-3 and TRBJ2-7, with D perhaps TRBD1 (6 bases). The ends were cut back, 1 base at V and 0 bases at J, with 10 bases in the middle. The CDR3 totals 15 residues. Germline CDR1 reads LGHNA; CDR2 reads YSLEER. This CDR3 is CASSQALDSSYEQYF. CDR3 sequence (DNA): TGCGCCAGCAGCCAAGCATTGGACAGCTCCTACGAGCAGTACTTC.

The J gene is TRBJ2-1, the V gene TRBV6-1; 7 positions match TRBD2. Trimming at V came to 5 bases and at J to 1 base, leaving 5 bases not matched to a gene. This CDR3 spans 15 amino acids. Germline V lookup: CDR1 MNHNS, CDR2 SASEGT. CDR3 protein: CASSPTSASYNEQFF. The CDR3, as DNA: TGTGCCAGCAGTCCTACTAGCGCTTCCTACAATGAGCAGTTCTTC.

CDR3 nucleotide sequence: TGTGCCAGCAGCGAGCCGGGACAGGGGTACAATGAGCAGTTCTTC. It translates to CASSEPGQGYNEQFF. The chain links TRBV7-3 to TRBJ2-1; the match to TRBD1 covers 10 bases. Germline V gene lookup returns CDR1 SGHTA and CDR2 FQGTGA. CDR3 size: 15 residues. The trim removed 5 bases at V and 4 bases at J, leaving 5 bases unmatched.

This chain joins TRBV18 and TRBJ2-1; D perhaps matches TRBD2 (7 bases). CDR3 size: 15 residues. Germline V gene lookup returns CDR1 KGHSH and CDR2 LQKENI. Trimming shortened V by 5 bases and J by 4 bases, and 15 bases separated the two germline ends. For the CDR3, the DNA is TGTGCCAGCTCAGCACAGGGAGGGGTTTACAATGAGCAGTTCTTC. Amino acids: CASSAQGGVYNEQFF.

V and J are TRBV7-9 and TRBJ2-2, with TRBD1 matching 7 bases. CDR1 is SEHNR and CDR2 is FQNEAQ in the germline V gene (reference sequence). V dropped 5 bases and J dropped 1; count of bases not matched to a gene: 4. This CDR3 spans 15 amino acids. The CDR3 loop reads CASSRGGLNTGELFF. In nucleotides, the CDR3 is TGTGCCAGCAGCCGAGGGGGCCTGAACACCGGGGAGCTGTTTTTT.

V usage is TRBV30 and J usage is TRBJ2-7; 9 bases align to TRBD2. J was trimmed by 4 bases and V by 4 bases; bases with no gene match: 8. This CDR3 is built from 14 residues. Germline V lookup: CDR1 GTSNPN, CDR2 SVGIG (reference sequence). CDR3 coding DNA: TGTGCCTGGACCTTGACTAGCGGAGATTACGAGCAGTACTTC. This codes for CAWTLTSGDYEQYF.

V gene TRBV11-2 combines with J gene TRBJ1-1, with D unresolved. V lost 5 bases and J lost 6, with 16 bases in between. Germline lookup yields CDR1 SGHAT and CDR2 FQNNGV. The length of the CDR3 is 14 residues. This CDR3 reads CASSPPRRVSEAFF. The DNA of the CDR3 is TGTGCCAGCAGCCCTCCTAGGAGGGTCTCTGAAGCTTTCTTT.

This sequence joins TRBV30 and TRBJ1-4; a weak D match, TRBD1 (5 bases). CDR1 and CDR2 from the germline V gene are GTSNPN and SVGIG (reference sequence). The ends were cut back, 2 bases at V and 5 bases at J, with 15 bases in the middle. The CDR3 has 15 residues. CDR3 nucleotides: TGTGCCTGGAGTCTCCGTCGCGGGGGGAATGAAAAACTGTTTTTT. Translated: CAWSLRRGGNEKLFF.

This chain connects TRBV7-9 to TRBJ2-1; TRBD1 matches 8 bases. The germline gives CDR1 SEHNR, CDR2 FQNEAQ (reference sequence). CDR3 size: 14 residues. V trimming: 5 bases; J trimming: 7 bases; junction bases outside the gene matches: 7. The CDR3 loop is CASSPWTGRNEQFF. The DNA of the CDR3 is TGTGCCAGCAGCCCCTGGACAGGGAGGAATGAGCAGTTCTTC.

V is TRBV12-5 and J is TRBJ2-2, with 7 bases matching TRBD2. V trimming: 0 bases; J trimming: 3 bases; junction bases outside the gene matches: 4. The CDR3 sequence is 16 residues long. Germline values: CDR1 LGHNT, CDR2 FRNRAP. The CDR3 reads CASGLVRGSHTGELFF. In DNA, the CDR3 is TGTGCTAGTGGTTTGGTACGCGGGAGTCACACCGGGGAGCTGTTTTTT.

The chain has TRBV4-2 and TRBJ1-5, with 7 bases fitting TRBD1. The V and J ends lost 0 bases and 4 bases, in that order; junction bases with no gene match: 3. This CDR3 region has 15 residues. CDR1 is LGHNA and CDR2 is YNFKEQ in the germline V gene. The CDR3 DNA sequence: TGTGCCAGCAGCCAAGAGGGACAGCCAAATCAGCCCCAGCATTTT. Translation gives CASSQEGQPNQPQHF.

The chain employs TRBV27 and TRBJ1-2; possibly TRBD1 for D (6 bases). The germline CDR1 and CDR2 sequences are MNHEY and SMNVEV (reference sequence). The CDR3 covers 14 residues. V lost 0 bases and J 7 bases, leaving 12 bases between the germline ends. CDR3 coding DNA: TGTGCCAGCAGTTTATCGCGGGGGCCCGGTGGCTACACCTTC. Translation gives CASSLSRGPGGYTF.

This clone has just one count. This chain uses TRBV7-3 with TRBJ2-3; D is unclear. The CDR3 is made up of 14 amino acids. V shed 3 bases and J shed 2 bases, with 9 bases lying between them. Per the germline V gene, CDR1 is SGHTA and CDR2 is FQGTGA. This chain's CDR3 is CASSLAGDTDTQYF. In DNA form, the CDR3 reads TGTGCCAGCAGCTTGGCAGGTGACACAGATACGCAGTATTTT. Drawing the rest from reference TRBV7-3 and TRBJ2-3, the complete variable domain is GAGVSQTPSNKVTEKGKYVELRCDPISGHTALYWYRQSLGQGPEFLIYFQGTGAADDSGLPNDRFFAVRPEGSVSTLKIQRTERGDSAVYLCASSLAGDTDTQYFGPGTRLTVL.

This clone has just a few counts. The V gene is TRBV11-2, the J gene TRBJ2-1; D ambiguous. CDR3 length: 12 amino acids. Germline V CDR1 and CDR2: SGHAT, FQNNGV. V gave up 5 bases and J gave up 7 bases, with 9 bases separating them. The CDR3 here is CASSQERNEQFF. The CDR3, as DNA: TGTGCCAGCAGCCAGGAACGGAATGAGCAGTTCTTC.

The chain joins TRBV6-5 to TRBJ2-1; 9 bases agree with TRBD1. The CDR3 contains 16 residues. Germline assignment: CDR1 MNHEY and CDR2 SVGAGI. Trimming took 0 bases from V and 7 from J; bases not matched to a gene: 7. The DNA of the CDR3 is TGTGCCAGCAGTTACTCGTTTGGACAGGGGAGGAATGAGCAGTTCTTC. This codes for CASSYSFGQGRNEQFF.

This chain connects TRBV27 to TRBJ2-7, with 9 bases that match TRBD1. In germline, CDR1 is MNHEY, CDR2 SMNVEV (reference sequence). Trimming at V came to 3 bases and at J to 5 bases, leaving 11 bases not matched to a gene. This CDR3 region has 16 residues. CDR3 region: CASSLEPPGQGHEQYF. CDR3 bases: TGTGCCAGCAGTTTGGAGCCTCCGGGACAGGGTCACGAGCAGTACTTC.

The gene calls are TRBV27 and TRBJ1-3, with unresolved D. This CDR3 has 15 amino acids. Germline loops: CDR1 MNHEY, CDR2 SMNVEV (reference sequence). V lost 6 bases and J 0 bases, leaving 12 bases between the germline ends. The CDR3 nucleotides read TGTGCCAGCAGGGCGGGGATTCTCTCTGGAAACACCATATATTTT. Its protein product is CASRAGILSGNTIYF.

The chain carries TRBV7-6 and TRBJ2-2; TRBD2 agrees at 7 bases. The ends lost 5 bases at V and 6 bases at J; junction bases unmatched: 15. The germline CDR1 and CDR2 sequences are SGHVS and FNYEAQ. This CDR3 region has 17 residues. CDR3 in amino acids: CASSPWTSSRVAGELFF. As DNA, the CDR3 is TGTGCCAGCAGCCCCTGGACTAGTTCAAGGGTCGCCGGGGAGCTGTTTTTT.

This CDR3 reads CASSLAGAANTEAFF. CDR3 sequence (DNA): TGTGCCAGCTCCCTTGCGGGGGCCGCTAACACTGAAGCTTTCTTT. The genes are TRBV18 and TRBJ1-1, with D possibly being TRBD1 (6 bases). Per germline, CDR1 KGHSH and CDR2 LQKENI. V was cut by 6 bases and J by 2 bases, with 16 bases left in between. This CDR3 comprises 15 residues.

The chain links TRBV7-2 to TRBJ2-1, with TRBD2 matching over 15 bases. The CDR3 is 17 residues long. V shed 3 bases, J shed 7 bases, and the junction held 7 bases outside the gene matches. Looked up from germline, CDR1 is SGHTA and CDR2 is FQGNSA. CDR3 nucleotides: TGTGCCAGCAGCTTCGGACTAGCGGGGGGGTTAAGGAATGAGCAGTTCTTC. Translating gives CASSFGLAGGLRNEQFF.

The chain combines TRBV4-3 with TRBJ1-4, with 7 bases aligning to TRBD1. Germline loops: CDR1 LGHNA, CDR2 YSLEER. Unmatched junction bases numbered 7, after V lost 4 bases and J lost 5 bases. CDR3 length equals 15 residues. The CDR3 loop reads CASSRNDRVNEKLFF. CDR3 sequence (DNA): TGCGCCAGCAGCCGCAACGACAGGGTAAATGAAAAACTGTTTTTT.

This sequence joins TRBV5-1 and TRBJ2-2, with D tentatively TRBD1 (5 bases). Germline V lookup: CDR1 SGHRS, CDR2 YFSETQ. There are 15 residues in the CDR3. V was shortened by 1 base and J by 1 base, with 8 bases between the two germline ends. CDR3: CASSLNRGNTGELFF. CDR3 in DNA: TGCGCCAGCAGCTTGAATAGGGGGAACACCGGGGAGCTGTTTTTT.

The V call is TRBV19, the J call TRBJ1-2; TRBD1 matches at 8 bases. Germline V lookup: CDR1 LNHDA, CDR2 SQIVND (reference sequence). V lost 2 bases and J lost 8; bases outside the gene matches: 16. This CDR3 comprises 17 residues. CDR3 residues: CASSIKGGGDRRKGYTF. The CDR3 DNA follows: TGTGCCAGTAGTATAAAGGGTGGCGGGGACAGGCGGAAGGGCTACACCTTC.

The sample holds a few counts of this clone. The chain recombines TRBV27 with TRBJ2-5; weak D call: TRBD2 (5 bases). Trimming removed 6 bases from V and 5 bases from J, with 13 bases in between. Per germline, CDR1 MNHEY and CDR2 SMNVEV (reference sequence). The length of the CDR3 is 13 residues. CDR3 region: CASSRRGGETQYF. The CDR3 DNA is TGTGCCAGCAGCCGCCGAGGAGGTGAGACCCAGTACTTC.

The rearrangement links TRBV15 to TRBJ1-1; no firm D call. V lost 1 base to trimming and J lost 5 bases, with 11 bases between them. CDR1 is LNHNV and CDR2 is YYDKDF in the germline V gene (reference sequence). This CDR3 comprises 14 residues. The CDR3 DNA reads TGTGCCACCAGCAGAGGGGGAGGTCTGACTGAAGCTTTCTTT. Its protein product is CATSRGGGLTEAFF.

The chain recombines TRBV7-2 with TRBJ2-5, with 11 bases lining up with TRBD2. V lost 4 bases, J lost 5 bases, and 3 bases stayed unmatched. The germline CDR1 and CDR2 sequences are SGHTA and FQGNSA. This CDR3 is 14 amino acids long. CDR3 coding DNA: TGTGCCAGCAGCTCGGGACTAGCGGACGAGACCCAGTACTTC. Encoded protein: CASSSGLADETQYF.

This sequence joins TRBV7-3 and TRBJ2-7, with a tentative D call TRBD2 (5 bases). The V end was cut by 2 bases, the J end by 0 bases, with 11 bases between. Germline V gives CDR1 SGHTA, CDR2 FQGTGA. This CDR3 comprises 15 residues. The CDR3 DNA reads as TGTGCCAGCAGCTTAGTAGGAGGAGACTCCTACGAGCAGTACTTC. Amino acids: CASSLVGGDSYEQYF.

This clone was detected a few times. This chain joins TRBV4-1 and TRBJ1-2; possible D gene TRBD1, 5 bases. Germline CDR1 reads MGHRA; CDR2 reads YSYEKL. The CDR3 has 15 residues. V lost 0 bases, J lost 5 bases, and 13 bases lay in between. CDR3 in DNA: TGCGCCAGCAGCCAAGATCTAGGAAAGGGGTATGGCTACACCTTC. This sequence encodes CASSQDLGKGYGYTF.

The chain combines TRBV5-1 with TRBJ1-1; no firm D call. Germline assignment: CDR1 SGHRS and CDR2 YFSETQ. CDR3 size: 13 residues. The V end was cut by 0 bases, the J end by 11 bases, with 14 bases between. CDR3 nucleotide sequence: TGCGCCAGCAGCTTGGCCGACGGACTTGACGCTTTCTTT. It codes for CASSLADGLDAFF.